These 30 T cell receptor beta chains came from one sample sequenced in a study of Graves' ophthalmopathy and Graves' hyperthyroidism. RNA transcripts were the source from which TCR beta CDR3 regions were amplified. First-round RT-PCR relied on HTBI primers, and a second-round multiplex PCR came next. TCRdb recomputed calls from the multiplex PCR reads with MiXCR, one row per CDR3 protein. Of under 800,000 distinct CDR3 sequences in the sample, 22% were seen once. The specimen was peripheral blood. These TCRs come from a woman between 18 and 29 years old with stable Graves' hyperthyroidism. Some clones in this sample may be carry-over from other donors' samples.

This chain links TRBV20-1 with TRBJ1-5; unclear D gene. The CDR3 totals 13 residues. V lost 3 bases and J lost 3, with 9 bases in between. Germline V gene sequence: CDR1 DFQATT, CDR2 SNEGSKA (reference sequence). CDR3 in amino acids: CSASRPINQPQHF. CDR3 DNA sequence: TGCAGTGCTAGTCGCCCGATCAATCAGCCCCAGCATTTT.

This clonotype was recorded many times. The rearrangement links TRBV11-2 to TRBJ1-6, with D perhaps matching TRBD1 (5 bases). V was clipped by 5 bases and J by 6 bases, with 11 bases between them. CDR3 length: 14 amino acids. Per the germline V gene, CDR1 is SGHAT and CDR2 is FQNNGV. CDR3 in amino acids: CASSPGPANSPLHF. The CDR3 DNA reads TGTGCCAGCAGCCCGGGACCCGCTAATTCACCCCTCCACTTT.

The sample holds many counts of this clonotype. The chain couples TRBV27 to TRBJ1-1, with D maybe TRBD1 (6 bases). Germline values: CDR1 MNHEY, CDR2 SMNVEV (reference sequence). The CDR3 has 16 residues. Trimming took off 2 bases at V and 0 bases at J, with 13 bases between the two ends. CDR3 nucleotides: TGTGCCAGCAGTTTAGCCCAGGGGCGCATGAACACTGAAGCTTTCTTT. Amino acids: CASSLAQGRMNTEAFF.

This clonotype has a count of ten or more. V usage is TRBV6-5 and J usage is TRBJ1-2; D call uncertain. Germline V gene data show CDR1 as MNHEY and CDR2 as SVGAGI. Between the trimmed V and J ends, which lost 3 bases and 7 bases, there was a span of 3 bases. This CDR3 is built from 10 residues. The CDR3 nucleotides read TGTGCCAGCAGTTATGGTGGCTACACCTTC. Its translation: CASSYGGYTF.

The chain has TRBV19 and TRBJ2-2, with D tentatively TRBD1 (5 bases). In germline, CDR1 is LNHDA, CDR2 SQIVND (reference sequence). The CDR3 has 12 residues. As DNA, the CDR3 is TGTGGCGCAACAGGGAACACCGGGGAGCTGTTTTTT. It specifies CGATGNTGELFF.

This clonotype came up many times. The V gene is TRBV7-8, the J gene TRBJ2-7, with D tentatively TRBD1 (5 bases). Germline CDR1 reads SGHVS; CDR2 reads FQNEAQ. Deletions cut 5 bases from V and 2 bases from J, with 16 bases between. CDR3 length: 15 amino acids. As DNA, the CDR3 is TGTGCCAGCAGCCCGCCGCCGGACACCACCTACGAGCAGTACTTC. This encodes CASSPPPDTTYEQYF.

Here the CDR3 DNA reads TGTGCCTGGAGAGAAAACTCTGGGGCCAACGTCCTGACTTTC. Its translation: CAWRENSGANVLTF. This chain uses TRBV30 with TRBJ2-6; D gene uncertain. The germline V gene has CDR1 GTSNPN and CDR2 SVGIG (reference sequence). The germline V and J ends were trimmed by 3 bases and 0 bases, with 6 bases remaining between them. The CDR3 totals 14 residues.

This clonotype was counted at least ten times. This rearrangement joins TRBV6-5 to TRBJ1-1; D might be TRBD1 (5 bases). The V gene lost 0 bases and the J gene lost 1 base, with 12 bases spanning the gap. Looked up from germline, CDR1 is MNHEY and CDR2 is SVGAGI. The CDR3 covers 16 residues. The CDR3 DNA sequence: TGTGCCAGCAGTTACTCGACAGCGACAGCGAACACTGAAGCTTTCTTT. It codes for CASSYSTATANTEAFF.

This clonotype occurred once. The chain joins TRBV28 to TRBJ2-5; possibly TRBD1 or TRBD2 for D (5 bases each). The length of the CDR3 is 13 residues. CDR1 and CDR2 from the germline V gene are MDHEN and SYDVKM. V dropped 7 bases and J dropped 4 bases, with 13 bases sitting between them. CDR3 DNA: TGTGCCAGCAATGTCCGGGGACGAGAGACCCAGTACTTC. Its protein is CASNVRGRETQYF.

This clonotype appeared a few times. This chain uses TRBV7-8 with TRBJ2-5, with 7 bases identical to TRBD1. The DNA matches TRBJ2-1 better at its end, which makes the J call doubtful. The CDR3 is 14 amino acids. Germline CDR1 is SGHVS and CDR2 is FQNEAQ. CDR3 region: CASTQPGTVNEQFF. The CDR3 nucleotides read TGTGCCAGCACACAACCCGGGACAGTCAATGAGCAGTTCTTC.

In this sample, this clonotype turned up a few times. The rearrangement uses TRBV28 and TRBJ1-1; a possible D gene is TRBD1 (5 bases). Trimming took 7 bases from V and 1 from J, leaving 13 bases between them. This CDR3 spans 14 amino acids. Germline CDR1 and CDR2: MDHEN and SYDVKM. The DNA for the CDR3 is TGTGCCAGCACCTCGGGGGGGGGGAACACTGAAGCTTTCTTT. This translates into CASTSGGGNTEAFF. The full variable domain, with the rest looked up from reference TRBV28 and TRBJ1-1, is DVKVTQSSRYLVKRTGEKVFLECVQDMDHENMFWYRQDPGLGLRLIYFSYDVKMKEKGDIPEGYSVSREKKERFSLILESASTNQTSMYLCASTSGGGNTEAFFGQGTRLTVV.

V is TRBV12-3 or TRBV12-4 and J is TRBJ1-1; 8 nucleotides match TRBD1. Trimming removed 6 bases from V and 1 base from J; junction bases left unmatched: 10. The CDR3 contains 16 residues. The CDR3, as DNA: TGTGCCAGCAGCCTGAGGACAGGGCAACGGAACACTGAAGCTTTCTTT. This translates into CASSLRTGQRNTEAFF.

V and J are TRBV6-1 and TRBJ1-1; TRBD1 matches 9 bases. V was clipped by 5 bases and J by 1 base; unmatched bases: 5. Germline V lookup: CDR1 MNHNS, CDR2 SASEGT. The CDR3 length is 15 residues. The CDR3 DNA reads TGTGCCAGCAGTCGCCTGGGACAGGGGAACACTGAAGCTTTCTTT. Translation gives CASSRLGQGNTEAFF.

There are many counts of this clonotype. V usage is TRBV19 and J usage is TRBJ1-3; D uncertain. The germline V gene has CDR1 LNHDA and CDR2 SQIVND (reference sequence). With 9 bases removed from V and 6 bases from J, the gap between germline ends came to 12 bases. The CDR3 has 12 amino acids. The CDR3 is CASSRRENTIYF. In DNA, the CDR3 is TGTGCCAGCTCCCGGCGAGAAAACACCATATATTTT.

At least ten counts were recorded for this clonotype. The chain is built from TRBV6-1 and TRBJ2-2; D is perhaps TRBD1 (6 bases). The CDR3 loop spans 15 amino acids. The V end lost 5 bases, the J end lost 4 bases, and 14 bases lay between the germline ends. Germline assignment: CDR1 MNHNS and CDR2 SASEGT. The DNA for the CDR3 is TGTGCCAGCAGTCCTTCGACAGGAGCCACCGGGGAGCTGTTTTTT. Protein product: CASSPSTGATGELFF.

This clonotype was counted at least ten times. V usage is TRBV4-2 and J usage is TRBJ2-2; D not resolved. This CDR3 is built from 15 residues. V was cut by 4 bases and J by 5 bases, with 14 bases left in between. Germline V gene sequence: CDR1 LGHNA, CDR2 YNFKEQ. CDR3 sequence (DNA): TGTGCCAGCAGCCCTACCCCTCGCGCAACCGGGGAGCTGTTTTTT. Amino acid sequence: CASSPTPRATGELFF.

This clonotype came up many times. The chain combines TRBV19 with TRBJ1-5; D remains ambiguous. Germline CDR1 and CDR2: LNHDA and SQIVND (reference sequence). V lost 2 bases and J lost 10, with 12 bases in between. The CDR3 extends over 13 amino acids. The CDR3 bases are TGTGCCAGTAGTATAAAGGGAGTTGGACCCCAGCATTTT. Amino acid sequence: CASSIKGVGPQHF.

The V call is TRBV9, the J call TRBJ2-5; possible D gene TRBD2, 5 bases. The CDR3 sequence is 11 residues long. V shed 3 bases and J shed 8 bases, with 8 bases lying between them. The germline V gene encodes CDR1 SGDLS and CDR2 YYNGEE. CDR3 in amino acids: CASSGGDTQYF. The DNA of the CDR3 is TGTGCCAGCAGCGGGGGAGATACCCAGTACTTC.

In this sample, this clonotype turned up a few times. The chain is built from TRBV6-1 and TRBJ2-5; 11 nucleotides align to TRBD1. The junction had 12 bases not matched to a gene; V was cut back by 5 bases and J by 4 bases. The germline V gene has CDR1 MNHNS and CDR2 SASEGT. The CDR3 contains 17 residues. CDR3 in amino acids: CASSPTSGDRGGETQYF. CDR3 coding DNA: TGTGCCAGCAGTCCCACCTCAGGGGACAGGGGGGGAGAGACCCAGTACTTC.

This sequence joins TRBV12-3 or TRBV12-4 and TRBJ1-5, with D perhaps matching TRBD1 (6 bases). This CDR3 region has 15 residues. V was shortened by 2 bases and J by 5 bases, with 13 bases between the two germline ends. CDR3 bases: TGTGCCAGCAGTTTAAACCGGGGGGCCTATCAGCCCCAGCATTTT. Its protein is CASSLNRGAYQPQHF.

This clonotype was counted at least ten times. The chain employs TRBV20-1 and TRBJ2-7; no definite D call. The ends were cut back, 6 bases at V and 2 bases at J, with 14 bases in the middle. This CDR3 region has 13 residues. The V gene's germline CDR1 is DFQATT and CDR2 SNEGSKA (reference sequence). Written as DNA, the CDR3 is TGCAGTGCCCCCTCGGAGTTCACCTACGAGCAGTACTTC. Translating gives CSAPSEFTYEQYF.

This clonotype was observed many times. The chain couples TRBV6-5 to TRBJ2-7; no clear D. V lost 3 bases to trimming and J lost 0 bases, with 9 bases between them. The CDR3 loop spans 14 amino acids. The V gene's germline CDR1 is MNHEY and CDR2 SVGAGI. CDR3 residues: CASSYRQRSYEQYF. CDR3 in DNA: TGTGCCAGCAGTTATAGGCAGCGCTCCTACGAGCAGTACTTC.

This clonotype was observed at least ten times. The chain employs TRBV19 and TRBJ2-7; D is perhaps TRBD1 (6 bases). Trimming took off 2 bases at V and 5 bases at J, with 13 bases between the two ends. The CDR3 is 14 residues long. Germline assignment: CDR1 LNHDA and CDR2 SQIVND (reference sequence). In DNA form, the CDR3 reads TGTGCCAGTAGTATATCGGCAGGGGCGGACGAGCAGTACTTC. Protein: CASSISAGADEQYF. The complete variable domain, with remaining parts taken from reference TRBV19 and TRBJ2-7, reads DGGITQSPKYLFRKEGQNVTLSCEQNLNHDAMYWYRQDPGQGLRLIYYSQIVNDFQKGDIAEGYSVSREKKESFPLTVTSAQKNPTAFYLCASSISAGADEQYFGPGTRLTVT.

This clonotype was counted at least ten times. This chain connects TRBV7-3 to TRBJ2-5; weak D call: TRBD1 (5 bases). The CDR3 contains 13 residues. V was shortened by 5 bases and J by 5 bases, with 12 bases between the two germline ends. Per germline, CDR1 SGHTA and CDR2 FQGTGA. CDR3 loop: CASSIRQMETQYF. The CDR3 DNA sequence: TGTGCCAGCAGCATACGACAGATGGAGACCCAGTACTTC.

This clonotype was observed many times. The V gene is TRBV6-2 or TRBV6-3, the J gene TRBJ1-2, with no clear D. This CDR3 is built from 13 residues. Germline V gene data show CDR1 as MNHEY and CDR2 as SVGEGT. V gave up 0 bases and J gave up 4 bases, with 6 bases separating them. DNA of the CDR3: TGTGCCAGCAGTTACTCCGATATCTATGGCTACACCTTC. Translation gives CASSYSDIYGYTF.

This clonotype has a count of ten or more. The gene calls are TRBV7-8 and TRBJ1-5; 7 bases line up with TRBD1. CDR3 length: 14 amino acids. Germline lookup yields CDR1 SGHVS and CDR2 FQNEAQ. Germline trimming cut 4 bases from V and 10 bases from J; bases unmatched to any gene: 10. The CDR3 sequence is CASSSQGRRLPQHF. The CDR3, as DNA: TGTGCCAGCAGCTCACAGGGGCGGCGTCTACCCCAGCATTTT.

The sample holds many counts of this clonotype. This rearrangement joins TRBV25-1 to TRBJ1-3; 11 bases fit TRBD1. With 4 bases clipped from V and 1 base from J, the junction kept 12 bases outside the gene matches. Germline V CDR1 and CDR2: MGHDK, SYGVNS. The CDR3 is 19 amino acids. The CDR3 DNA reads TGTGCCAGCAGTGGGAATTCCGGGACAGGGGGTAGGTCTGGAAACACCATATATTTT. Its protein product is CASSGNSGTGGRSGNTIYF. Drawing the rest from reference TRBV25-1 and TRBJ1-3, the complete variable domain is EADIYQTPRYLVIGTGKKITLECSQTMGHDKMYWYQQDPGMELHLIHYSYGVNSTEKGDLSSESTVSRIRTEHFPLTLESARPSHTSQYLCASSGNSGTGGRSGNTIYFGEGSWLTVV.

This clonotype has ten or more counts. The gene calls are TRBV20-1 and TRBJ1-2; D gene ambiguous. This CDR3 region has 11 residues. Trimming cost V 6 bases and J 6 bases, with 11 bases left between them. The germline V gene has CDR1 DFQATT and CDR2 SNEGSKA (reference sequence). This CDR3 reads CSASTSNGYTF. CDR3 DNA sequence: TGCAGTGCGTCGACAAGCAATGGCTACACCTTC.

This clonotype was seen at least ten times. The chain has TRBV2 and TRBJ1-1; TRBD1 aligns across 10 bases. V trimming: 2 bases; J trimming: 3 bases; junction bases outside the gene matches: 9. The CDR3 sequence is 17 residues long. CDR1 and CDR2 from the germline V gene are SNHLY and FYNNEI. The CDR3 DNA sequence: TGTGCCAGCAGTGAACCACTCGGGGGACAGGGGCACACTGAAGCTTTCTTT. It yields the protein CASSEPLGGQGHTEAFF. The whole variable domain, filled in from reference TRBV2 and TRBJ1-1, reads EPEVTQTPSHQVTQMGQEVILRCVPISNHLYFYWYRQILGQKVEFLVSFYNNEISEKSEIFDDQFSVERPDGSNFTLKIRSTKLEDSAMYFCASSEPLGGQGHTEAFFGQGTRLTVV.

The sample holds many counts of this clonotype. The chain combines TRBV12-5 with TRBJ2-7; tentative D call: TRBD2 (6 bases). The CDR3 loop spans 13 amino acids. Trimming cost V 11 bases and J 3 bases, with 17 bases left between them. From germline, CDR1 is LGHNT and CDR2 FRNRAP. The CDR3 nucleotides are TGTGCTTGTGAGAGGGCTAGCGACTACGAGCAGTACTTC. The encoded protein is CACERASDYEQYF.